This T cell receptor (beta chain) was retrieved from a study of identical twins. On this clonotype: Its antigen is as yet unknown.

Broader study findings: For zero-insertion analyses, partial confounding could come from invariant MAIT and iNKT cells.

The V and J ends lost 3 bases and 2 bases respectively, with 12 bases between them. Per the germline V gene, CDR1 is KGHDR and CDR2 is SFDVKD. This CDR3 contains 16 residues. TCRdb itself ran the 5' RACE reads through MiXCR, one entry per CDR3 protein. Of roughly 240,000 distinct CDR3 sequences in the sample, 5.5% to 7% were seen once. Every sampled donor was Caucasian and healthy. This sample was also put to use in a study of yellow fever vaccine responses in identical twins.

The chain uses TRBV24-1 and TRBJ2-2, with D perhaps matching TRBD2 (6 bases). Sample: memory (CD45RO+) T cells sorted from blood. The receptor's source is a woman under 30 in good health. The CDR3 reads CATSDGSGTNTGELFF. The CDR3 bases are TGTGCCACCAGTGATGGTAGCGGAACAAACACCGGGGAGCTGTTTTTT.